These 16 T cell receptor beta chains came from one sample sequenced in a study of graft-versus-host responses after intestinal transplantation. Assay: immunoSEQ multiplex PCR; the TCRdb copy retains only in-frame clones and omits some. The data hold 99,000 or so clones, with 86% observed a single time. Sequencing used PBMCs, obtained 255 days after intestinal transplant. These receptors all come from a human patient who received an intestinal transplant, so some T cells may come from the graft donor.

The V and J genes are TRBV11-2 and TRBJ2-1, with 10 bases matching TRBD1. The CDR3 loop spans 16 amino acids. V lost 1 base to trimming and J lost 4 bases; unmatched junction nucleotides: 4. Germline V CDR1 and CDR2: SGHAT, FQNNGV. CDR3 nucleotide sequence: TGTGCCAGCAGCTTAGCCTGGGACAGGGGTTACAATGAGCAGTTCTTC. It yields the protein CASSLAWDRGYNEQFF.

This rearrangement joins TRBV6-1 to TRBJ2-2; D is perhaps TRBD1 or TRBD2 (5 bases each). Looked up from germline, CDR1 is MNHNS and CDR2 is SASEGT. V was clipped by 3 bases and J by 6 bases, with 17 bases between them. The CDR3 is made up of 16 amino acids. This CDR3 reads CASSESSGVGAGELFF. The DNA for the CDR3 is TGTGCCAGCAGTGAGTCGTCCGGGGTAGGGGCCGGGGAGCTGTTTTTT.

The chain uses TRBV27 and TRBJ2-7; 7 bases are a match to TRBD1. Germline V gives CDR1 MNHEY, CDR2 SMNVEV (reference sequence). This CDR3 comprises 14 residues. Losses at the gene ends were 6 bases for V and 2 bases for J; bases not matched to a gene: 7. The CDR3 DNA is TGTGCCAGCAGCCCACAGGGGCCCACCTACGAGCAGTACTTC. This sequence encodes CASSPQGPTYEQYF.

The chain recombines TRBV27 with TRBJ1-5, with D uncertain. Germline V gives CDR1 MNHEY, CDR2 SMNVEV (reference sequence). Between the trimmed V and J ends, which lost 0 bases and 7 bases, there was a span of 10 bases. This CDR3 has 14 residues. The CDR3 loop reads CASSLSPGYQPQHF. For the CDR3, the DNA is TGTGCCAGCAGTTTATCGCCGGGATACCAGCCCCAGCATTTT.

This clone was seen only once. The rearrangement uses TRBV29-1 and TRBJ1-2; D gene uncertain. Germline lookup yields CDR1 SQVTM and CDR2 ANQGSEA. Trimming removed 4 bases from V and 2 bases from J, with 8 bases in between. The CDR3 covers 12 residues. CDR3 protein: CSVAERNYGYTF. The CDR3 nucleotides read TGCAGCGTTGCCGAGAGAAACTATGGCTACACCTTC.

The chain has TRBV5-1 and TRBJ1-2; 8 bases are shared with TRBD1. V lost 0 bases and J lost 4; bases outside the gene matches: 2. The CDR3 is 14 residues long. Germline CDR1 and CDR2: SGHRS and YFSETQ. The CDR3 sequence is CASSLDTGGYGYTF. The CDR3 coding sequence is TGCGCCAGCAGCTTGGATACAGGGGGCTATGGCTACACCTTC.

The chain combines TRBV9 with TRBJ2-7; TRBD1 agrees at 7 bases. Losses at the gene ends were 3 bases for V and 0 bases for J; bases not matched to a gene: 3. Germline CDR1 reads SGDLS; CDR2 reads YYNGEE. The CDR3 is 14 amino acids. The CDR3 is CASSAGQSSYEQYF. Written as DNA, the CDR3 is TGTGCCAGCAGCGCGGGACAGAGCTCCTACGAGCAGTACTTC.

The chain joins TRBV19 to TRBJ2-5, with TRBD1 as a possible D gene (6 bases). Trimming removed 3 bases from V and 4 bases from J, with 12 bases in between. The CDR3 extends over 14 amino acids. Germline V lookup: CDR1 LNHDA, CDR2 SQIVND (reference sequence). The CDR3 DNA is TGTGCCAGTAGTATTGGGGGCCTTCGAGAGACCCAGTACTTC. Its protein is CASSIGGLRETQYF.

This rearrangement joins TRBV9 to TRBJ2-3, with TRBD2 identical over 13 bases. V dropped 3 bases and J dropped 0; count of bases not matched to a gene: 10. The germline gives CDR1 SGDLS, CDR2 YYNGEE. The CDR3 sequence is 19 residues long. The CDR3 loop is CASSGPGTSGKISTDTQYF. CDR3 nucleotides: TGTGCCAGCAGCGGACCCGGGACTAGCGGGAAAATTAGCACAGATACGCAGTATTTT.

The genes are TRBV18 and TRBJ2-2; D might be TRBD2 (5 bases). The CDR3 consists of 14 residues. CDR1 and CDR2 (germline): KGHSH, LQKENI. The ends were cut back, 6 bases at V and 8 bases at J, with 16 bases in the middle. The CDR3 region has the DNA TGTGCCAGCTCGCCAAAGAGAGGGTCGGGGGAGCTGTTTTTT. Its translation is CASSPKRGSGELFF.

The J gene is TRBJ2-1, the V gene TRBV5-1; D ambiguous. Germline V gene lookup returns CDR1 SGHRS and CDR2 YFSETQ. The CDR3 spans 16 residues. The V end was cut by 0 bases, the J end by 0 bases, with 10 bases between. CDR3 nucleotides: TGCGCCAGCAGCTTGGCCGTGTCTAGCTCCTACAATGAGCAGTTCTTC. This sequence encodes CASSLAVSSSYNEQFF.

The chain recombines TRBV11-2 with TRBJ2-7; tentatively, D is TRBD1 (6 bases). Deletions cut 5 bases from V and 2 bases from J, with 16 bases between. The CDR3 is made up of 15 amino acids. Germline-derived CDR1 and CDR2 are SGHAT and FQNNGV. CDR3 in DNA: TGTGCCAGCAGCCCCACCACAGGGTTCACCTACGAGCAGTACTTC. Translation: CASSPTTGFTYEQYF.

The V and J genes are TRBV28 and TRBJ2-7; 8 bases align to TRBD1. There are 15 residues in the CDR3. Germline loops: CDR1 MDHEN, CDR2 SYDVKM. V shed 4 bases and J 5 bases; nucleotides not matched to a gene: 10. CDR3 loop: CASSSARTGKHEQYF. The CDR3 region has the DNA TGTGCCAGCAGTTCGGCACGGACAGGGAAACACGAGCAGTACTTC.

The gene calls are TRBV27 and TRBJ2-1, with D possibly TRBD2 on 6 matching bases. Trimming pared 4 bases from V and 7 bases from J, leaving 14 bases between. Per germline, CDR1 MNHEY and CDR2 SMNVEV (reference sequence). This CDR3 has 14 residues. CDR3 in amino acids: CASSSPPRGNEQFF. CDR3 sequence (DNA): TGTGCCAGCAGTTCCCCCCCCCGGGGGAATGAGCAGTTCTTC.

The table lists this clone with a count of one. This chain joins TRBV15 and TRBJ2-5; 8 bases agree with TRBD2. This CDR3 spans 15 amino acids. Germline values: CDR1 LNHNV, CDR2 YYDKDF (reference sequence). With V trimmed by 1 base and J by 5 bases, 6 bases remained unmatched. CDR3 loop: CATSRGLAGKETQYF. The CDR3 coding sequence is TGTGCCACCAGCAGAGGATTAGCGGGGAAGGAGACCCAGTACTTC.

This chain links TRBV29-1 with TRBJ2-3; 9 bases fit TRBD1. Germline V gene sequence: CDR1 SQVTM, CDR2 ANQGSEA. The CDR3 length is 13 residues. CDR3 DNA: TGCAGGTCAACAGGGGGCTCTCGAGATACGCAGTATTTT. Translation: CRSTGGSRDTQYF.